This TCR beta chain was obtained from a study of siplizumab effects on memory and regulatory T cells. With respect to this clone: The antigen remains undetermined.

Measured with immunoSEQ multiplex PCR; TCRdb has only the in-frame clones, and not every one. The sample includes about 120,000 clones, around 94% of them seen just once. Study observations and caveats: Siplizumab produced a significant drop in alloreactive sequences attributable to unstimulated CD4+ memory cells.

The V gene's germline CDR1 is MGHDK and CDR2 SYGVNS. Trimming pared 3 bases from V and 8 bases from J, leaving 13 bases between. The CDR3 spans 13 residues. The specimen sequenced was non-Treg CD4+ T cells sorted from blood. The source is a human donor in good health. The chain couples TRBV25-1 to TRBJ1-2, with D possibly being TRBD1 (6 bases). The CDR3 loop is CASSDDRTAGYTF. In DNA form, the CDR3 reads TGTGCCAGCAGTGACGACAGGACGGCCGGCTACACCTTC.